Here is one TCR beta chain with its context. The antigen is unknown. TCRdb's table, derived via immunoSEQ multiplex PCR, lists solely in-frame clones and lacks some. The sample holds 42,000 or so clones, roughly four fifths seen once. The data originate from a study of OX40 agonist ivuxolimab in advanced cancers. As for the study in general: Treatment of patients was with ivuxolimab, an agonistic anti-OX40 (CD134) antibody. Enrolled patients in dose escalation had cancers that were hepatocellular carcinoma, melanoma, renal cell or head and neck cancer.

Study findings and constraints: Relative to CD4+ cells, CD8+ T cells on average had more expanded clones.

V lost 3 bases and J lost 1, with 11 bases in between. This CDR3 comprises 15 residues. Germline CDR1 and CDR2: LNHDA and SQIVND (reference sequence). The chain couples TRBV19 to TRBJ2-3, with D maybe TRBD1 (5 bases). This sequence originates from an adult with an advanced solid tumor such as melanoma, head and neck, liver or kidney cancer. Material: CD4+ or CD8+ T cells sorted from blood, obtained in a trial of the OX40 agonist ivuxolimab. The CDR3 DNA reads TGTGCCAGTAGTATGGGGCAGGAACGCACAGATACGCAGTATTTT. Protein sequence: CASSMGQERTDTQYF.